The 19 T cell receptor beta chains below come from one sample, sequenced in a study of Graves' ophthalmopathy and Graves' hyperthyroidism. RNA transcripts provided the template for amplifying TCR beta CDR3 regions. The library came from an HTBI-primed first-round RT-PCR and a second-round multiplex PCR. TCRdb redid the calling of the multiplex PCR reads with MiXCR, one entry per CDR3 protein. The table lists some 200,000 distinct CDR3 sequences, around 28% of them singletons. Sequences were obtained from peripheral blood. These receptors all stem from a man over 45 with Graves' ophthalmopathy.

The V gene is TRBV6-5, the J gene TRBJ1-1, with D possibly being TRBD1 (5 bases). This CDR3 has 16 residues. Germline V lookup: CDR1 MNHEY, CDR2 SVGAGI. Trimming left V 4 bases short and J 1 base short, with 16 bases between. The CDR3 DNA follows: TGTGCCAGCAGTTCGGGGACCGACTTTTGGAACACTGAAGCTTTCTTT. It specifies CASSSGTDFWNTEAFF.

This clonotype was recorded many times. The genes are TRBV28 and TRBJ1-2; D unresolved. The CDR3 is 13 amino acids. Trimming took off 2 bases at V and 5 bases at J, with 9 bases between the two ends. CDR1 is MDHEN and CDR2 is SYDVKM in the germline V gene. CDR3 residues: CASSLGVRYGYTF. The CDR3 DNA follows: TGTGCCAGCAGTTTAGGCGTTAGGTATGGCTACACCTTC.

This clonotype occurred many times. This chain uses TRBV27 with TRBJ1-6; D may be TRBD1 (6 bases). This CDR3 spans 15 amino acids. Trimming pared 2 bases from V and 9 bases from J, leaving 14 bases between. The germline V gene encodes CDR1 MNHEY and CDR2 SMNVEV (reference sequence). The CDR3 protein is CASSLIGGQGSPLHF. For the CDR3, the DNA is TGTGCCAGCAGTTTAATCGGGGGGCAGGGTTCACCCCTCCACTTT.

In this sample, this clonotype turned up many times. V and J are TRBV2 and TRBJ2-6; no clear D. This CDR3 comprises 14 residues. Germline CDR1 and CDR2: SNHLY and FYNNEI. V was pared by 3 bases and J by 0 bases, with 3 bases between. The CDR3 coding sequence is TGTGCCAGCAGTGACACCTCTGGGGCCAACGTCCTGACTTTC. Protein: CASSDTSGANVLTF.

This clonotype was counted many times. The chain recombines TRBV27 with TRBJ1-6; 11 bases are shared with TRBD1. J was trimmed by 0 bases and V by 7 bases; bases with no gene match: 8. Germline values: CDR1 MNHEY, CDR2 SMNVEV (reference sequence). This CDR3 comprises 18 residues. The CDR3 nucleotides read TGTGCCAGCAAGGGGACAGGGGGAATTAGCTCCTATAATTCACCCCTCCACTTT. The encoded protein is CASKGTGGISSYNSPLHF.

This clonotype was seen at least ten times. This chain links TRBV4-1 with TRBJ2-7; D unclear. The CDR3 runs to 13 residues. V was clipped by 1 base and J by 6 bases, with 10 bases between them. Germline CDR1 and CDR2: MGHRA and YSYEKL. CDR3 coding DNA: TGCGCCAGCAGCCAAGGCGACCAACCCGAGCAGTACTTC. Its translation is CASSQGDQPEQYF.

This clonotype was counted at least ten times. The genes are TRBV28 and TRBJ2-7, with 10 bases aligning to TRBD1. CDR1 and CDR2 from the germline V gene are MDHEN and SYDVKM. The V and J ends lost 8 bases and 0 bases, in that order; junction bases with no gene match: 7. The CDR3 is 15 residues long. The CDR3 DNA reads as TGTGCCAGCCGTGGGACAGGGGTCGACTCCTACGAGCAGTACTTC. It specifies CASRGTGVDSYEQYF.

This clonotype was counted many times. V gene TRBV6-1 combines with J gene TRBJ1-1, with TRBD1 as a possible D gene (6 bases). The CDR3 sequence is 13 residues long. The V gene lost 8 bases and the J gene lost 0 bases, with 10 bases spanning the gap. Germline values: CDR1 MNHNS, CDR2 SASEGT. CDR3 nucleotides: TGTGCCAGCCTGCGGGGGCTGAACACTGAAGCTTTCTTT. Amino acid sequence: CASLRGLNTEAFF.

This clonotype was recorded at least ten times. The V call is TRBV7-2, the J call TRBJ2-7; 7 bases are shared with TRBD2. The trim removed 1 base at V and 2 bases at J, leaving 5 bases unmatched. Germline assignment: CDR1 SGHTA and CDR2 FQGNSA. The CDR3 spans 15 residues. The CDR3 loop reads CASSLDGGTPYEQYF. The CDR3, as DNA: TGTGCCAGCAGCTTAGACGGGGGGACCCCCTACGAGCAGTACTTC.

This clonotype was seen ten or more times. V is TRBV7-2 and J is TRBJ1-2; 9 bases line up with TRBD1. This CDR3 is 14 amino acids long. Germline trimming cut 0 bases from V and 5 bases from J; bases unmatched to any gene: 1. CDR1 and CDR2 from the germline V gene are SGHTA and FQGNSA. Here the CDR3 reads CASSLAGTGYGYTF. The CDR3, as DNA: TGTGCCAGCAGCTTAGCCGGGACAGGGTATGGCTACACCTTC.

This clonotype has a count of ten or more. The chain uses TRBV28 and TRBJ2-5; weak D call: TRBD1 (5 bases). The CDR3 consists of 16 residues. Trimming removed 6 bases at V and 3 bases at J, with 20 bases between. Looked up from germline, CDR1 is MDHEN and CDR2 is SYDVKM. CDR3: CASSPALAGPKETQYF. Written as DNA, the CDR3 is TGTGCCAGCAGCCCCGCCCTGGCAGGGCCGAAAGAGACCCAGTACTTC.

This clonotype came up many times. The rearrangement joins TRBV6-1 to TRBJ1-4; D is unclear. The V end was cut by 6 bases, the J end by 0 bases, with 17 bases between. The CDR3 length is 17 residues. Germline V lookup: CDR1 MNHNS, CDR2 SASEGT. CDR3 sequence reads: CASRKGLRVATNEKLFF. In DNA, the CDR3 is TGTGCCAGCAGGAAGGGCCTTAGAGTAGCAACTAATGAAAAACTGTTTTTT.

This clonotype was found many times. The gene calls are TRBV20-1 and TRBJ2-7; D call uncertain. Trimming left V 0 bases short and J 2 bases short, with 11 bases between. CDR1 and CDR2 from the germline V gene are DFQATT and SNEGSKA (reference sequence). The CDR3 has 14 amino acids. The CDR3 DNA follows: TGCAGTGCTAGAGAGGCTCAGGACCCCTACGAGCAGTACTTC. It yields the protein CSAREAQDPYEQYF.

The V gene is TRBV28, the J gene TRBJ2-5, with D possibly being TRBD1 (5 bases). Looked up from germline, CDR1 is MDHEN and CDR2 is SYDVKM. V was pared by 1 base and J by 6 bases, with 15 bases between. The CDR3 covers 15 residues. The CDR3 nucleotides read TGTGCCAGCAGTTTATACCTGGAAGGGGCGCAGACCCAGTACTTC. It specifies CASSLYLEGAQTQYF.

In its sample, this clonotype was seen many times. The genes are TRBV20-1 and TRBJ2-7; 7 bases fit TRBD2. The CDR3 covers 12 residues. The V gene end was trimmed by 0 bases and the J gene end by 11 bases; junction bases not matched to a gene: 7. CDR1 DFQATT and CDR2 SNEGSKA come from the germline V gene (reference sequence). The chain's CDR3 is CSARDPSGIEYF. CDR3 nucleotides: TGCAGTGCTAGAGACCCCAGCGGGATCGAGTACTTC.

The table lists this clonotype with many counts. The CDR3 reads CASSPADTLGEQYF. In nucleotides, the CDR3 is TGTGCCAGCAGCCCAGCGGATACCTTGGGCGAGCAGTACTTC. The chain joins TRBV11-2 to TRBJ2-7; D possibly corresponds to TRBD2 (5 bases). Germline lookup yields CDR1 SGHAT and CDR2 FQNNGV. V lost 5 bases to trimming and J lost 6 bases, with 17 bases between them. The CDR3 is 14 residues long.

The rearrangement links TRBV9 to TRBJ2-2; no definite D call. The CDR3 consists of 16 residues. V was cut by 3 bases and J by 2 bases, with 14 bases left in between. Germline V gene sequence: CDR1 SGDLS, CDR2 YYNGEE. Written as DNA, the CDR3 is TGTGCCAGCAGCGGGTCAAGGTTGAGTAACACCGGGGAGCTGTTTTTT. Encoded protein: CASSGSRLSNTGELFF.

Ten or more counts support this clonotype. The rearrangement joins TRBV7-2 to TRBJ1-5; D is uncertain. This CDR3 spans 13 amino acids. Per germline, CDR1 SGHTA and CDR2 FQGNSA. V lost 5 bases, J lost 11 bases, and 16 bases lay in between. The CDR3 sequence is CASSPDRTVAQHF. CDR3 bases: TGTGCCAGCAGCCCTGACCGGACTGTGGCCCAGCATTTT. Combining the CDR3 with reference TRBV7-2 and TRBJ1-5 gives the whole variable domain GAGVSQSPSNKVTEKGKDVELRCDPISGHTALYWYRQSLGQGLEFLIYFQGNSAPDKSGLPSDRFSAERTGGSVSTLTIQRTQQEDSAVYLCASSPDRTVAQHFGDGTRLSIL.

This clonotype was seen many times. The chain combines TRBV18 with TRBJ1-5; D is unresolved. The CDR3 runs 14 residues. Germline V CDR1 and CDR2: KGHSH, LQKENI. V dropped 2 bases and J dropped 4 bases, with 9 bases sitting between them. The CDR3 DNA is TGTGCCAGCTCACCAGGAAGAGAGAATCAGCCCCAGCATTTT. Translated, it gives CASSPGRENQPQHF.